These T cell receptor beta chains were read from a single sample in a study of blood T cell repertoires in COVID-19. Generated by immunoSEQ multiplex PCR, the TCRdb table keeps only in-frame clones and is missing some. The data show about 68,000 clones, 86% seen once. Sequences were obtained from peripheral blood. These receptors all stem from a man aged 30-40 years with acute or convalescent COVID-19. Both conserved end residues are part of each CDR3. D genes are given only for firm matches. A row's size may be missing; if present it is once, few, many or a size class.

clone_size j_call v_call d_call cdr3_aa cdr3_nt
- TRBJ1-2 TRBV5-1 - CASSLVDSNYGYTF TGCGCCAGCAGCTTGGTGGACAGTAACTATGGCTACACCTTC
- TRBJ2-2 TRBV6-4 TRBD1 CASSDSNEGATGELFF TGTGCCAGCAGTGACTCGAACGAGGGGGCGACCGGGGAGCTGTTTTTT
- TRBJ2-5 TRBV24-1 TRBD1 CATSDSGTGRPALPRETQYF TGTGCCACCAGTGATTCGGGGACAGGGAGACCAGCCCTACCAAGGGAGACCCAGTACTTC
once TRBJ2-1 TRBV28 TRBD1 CASSLTGSTLYNEQFF TGTGCCAGCAGCCTGACAGGGAGCACCTTGTACAATGAGCAGTTCTTC
medium-sized TRBJ1-1 TRBV19 - CASSSLYRDEAFF TGTGCCAGTAGTAGCCTCTACAGGGATGAAGCTTTCTTT
- TRBJ2-1 TRBV19 TRBD2 CASSRTSGTRYNEQFF TGTGCCAGTAGTAGGACTAGCGGGACGAGGTACAATGAGCAGTTCTTC
few TRBJ2-2 TRBV5-1 - CASSLLVGQNTGELFF TGCGCCAGCAGCTTGTTGGTGGGACAGAACACCGGGGAGCTGTTTTTT
- TRBJ1-4 TRBV5-1 TRBD1 CASSVTFQGAEKLFF TGCGCCAGCAGCGTGACATTCCAGGGGGCTGAAAAACTGTTTTTT
- TRBJ1-1 TRBV18 TRBD1 CASSVQGANTEAFF TGTGCCAGCTCGGTACAGGGGGCGAACACTGAAGCTTTCTTT
- TRBJ2-7 TRBV3-1/TRBV3-2 TRBD1 CASSPRDRRAYEQYF TGTGCCAGCAGCCCCCGGGACAGGAGGGCCTACGAGCAGTACTTC
- TRBJ2-5 TRBV28 - CASSLPQPPETQYF TGTGCCAGCAGTCTCCCACAGCCCCCGGAGACCCAGTACTTC
- TRBJ2-3 TRBV2 TRBD2 CASSRQREGTTQYF TGTGCCAGCTCCCGCCAGCGGGAGGGGACTACGCAGTATTTT
- TRBJ1-5 TRBV2 TRBD1 CASRGQYSNQPQHF TGTGCCAGCAGGGGACAGTATAGCAATCAGCCCCAGCATTTT
few TRBJ1-1 TRBV4-2 - CASSQVFSEAFF TGTGCCAGCAGCCAAGTATTCTCTGAAGCTTTCTTT
once TRBJ2-1 TRBV6-5 - CASSYSDEQFF TGTGCCAGCAGTTACTCCGATGAGCAGTTCTTC
- TRBJ2-1 TRBV12-5 - CASGFFPPLPHNEQFF TGTGCTAGTGGTTTTTTCCCTCCACTGCCACACAATGAGCAGTTCTTC
- TRBJ1-5 TRBV6-5 - CASRVDWNQPQHF TGTGCCAGCAGAGTGGACTGGAATCAGCCCCAGCATTTT
- TRBJ2-1 TRBV7-3 TRBD1 CASSSQQGRGSNEQFF TGTGCCAGCAGTTCCCAACAGGGGCGTGGTAGCAATGAGCAGTTCTTC
- TRBJ2-4 TRBV7-2 - CASSLESLDIQYF TGTGCCAGCAGCTTAGAGAGCCTTGACATTCAGTACTTC
- TRBJ1-5 TRBV28 - CASSLRGGREGNSNQPQHF TGTGCCAGCAGTTTGAGGGGCGGTCGGGAGGGAAATAGCAATCAGCCCCAGCATTTT